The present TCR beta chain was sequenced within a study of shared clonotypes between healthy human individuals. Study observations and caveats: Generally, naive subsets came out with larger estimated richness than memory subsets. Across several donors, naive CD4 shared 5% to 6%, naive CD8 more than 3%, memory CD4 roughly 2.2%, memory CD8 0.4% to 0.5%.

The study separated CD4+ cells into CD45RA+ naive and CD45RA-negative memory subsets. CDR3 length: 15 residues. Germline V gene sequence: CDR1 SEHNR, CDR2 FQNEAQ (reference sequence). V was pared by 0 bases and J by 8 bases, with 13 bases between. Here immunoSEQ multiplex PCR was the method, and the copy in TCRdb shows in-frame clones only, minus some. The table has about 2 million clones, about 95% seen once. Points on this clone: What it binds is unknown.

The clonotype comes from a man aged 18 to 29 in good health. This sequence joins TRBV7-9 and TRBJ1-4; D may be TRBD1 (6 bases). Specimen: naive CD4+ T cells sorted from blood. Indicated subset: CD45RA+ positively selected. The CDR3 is CASSLAVQGNEKLFF. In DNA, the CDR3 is TGTGCCAGCAGCTTAGCGGTACAGGGTAACGAAAAACTGTTTTTT.